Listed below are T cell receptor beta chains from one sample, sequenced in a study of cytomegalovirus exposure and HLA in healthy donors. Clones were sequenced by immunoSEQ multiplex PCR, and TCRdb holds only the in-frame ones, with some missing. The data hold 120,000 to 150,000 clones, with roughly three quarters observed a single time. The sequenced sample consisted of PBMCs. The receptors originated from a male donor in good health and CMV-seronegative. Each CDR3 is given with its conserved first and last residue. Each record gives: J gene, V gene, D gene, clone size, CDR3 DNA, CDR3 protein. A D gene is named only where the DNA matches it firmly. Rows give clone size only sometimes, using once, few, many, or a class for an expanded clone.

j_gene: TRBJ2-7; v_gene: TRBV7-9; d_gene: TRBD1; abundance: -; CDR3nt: TGTTCCAGCAGCTCTCCCGGGACAGGGACTTCCTACGAGCAGTACTTC; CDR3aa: CSSSSPGTGTSYEQYF
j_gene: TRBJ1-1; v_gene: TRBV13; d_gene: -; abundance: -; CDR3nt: TGTGCCAGCAGCTTCGGCGGGGACACTGAAGCTTTCTTT; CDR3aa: CASSFGGDTEAFF
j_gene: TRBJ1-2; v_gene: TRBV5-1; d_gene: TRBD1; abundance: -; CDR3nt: TGCGCCAGCAGCCCAAGTGGACAGGCCTTTAGCTACACCTTC; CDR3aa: CASSPSGQAFSYTF
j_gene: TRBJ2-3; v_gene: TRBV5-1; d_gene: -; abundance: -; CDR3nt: TGCGCCAGCAGCCCCTCCCGACAGGGAGGACCAGATACGCAGTATTTT; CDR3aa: CASSPSRQGGPDTQYF
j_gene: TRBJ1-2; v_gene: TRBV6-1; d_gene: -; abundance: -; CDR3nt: TGTGCCAGCACGTTAGGGGAGGTGGTCTATGGCTACACCTTC; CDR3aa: CASTLGEVVYGYTF
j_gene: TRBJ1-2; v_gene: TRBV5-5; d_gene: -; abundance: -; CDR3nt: TGTGCCAGCAGCTTGCAGGGGCGGTTAGGCTACACCTTC; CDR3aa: CASSLQGRLGYTF
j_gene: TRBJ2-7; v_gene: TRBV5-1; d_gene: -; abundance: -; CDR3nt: TGCGCCAGCGGGGCGACAGGACCCTACGAGCAGTACTTC; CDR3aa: CASGATGPYEQYF
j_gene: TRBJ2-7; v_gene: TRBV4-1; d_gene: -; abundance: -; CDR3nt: TGCGCCAGCAGCCCGGGACATTTCTACGAGCAGTACTTC; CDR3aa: CASSPGHFYEQYF
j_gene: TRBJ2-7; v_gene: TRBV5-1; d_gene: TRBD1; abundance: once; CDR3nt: TGCGCCAGCAGCAGGGACAGCAGCGAGCAGTACTTC; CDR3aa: CASSRDSSEQYF
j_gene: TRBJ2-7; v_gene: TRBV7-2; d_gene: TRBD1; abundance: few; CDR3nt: TGTGCCAGCAGCTTAGGGCCGGGACAGATCTACGAGCAGTACTTC; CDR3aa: CASSLGPGQIYEQYF
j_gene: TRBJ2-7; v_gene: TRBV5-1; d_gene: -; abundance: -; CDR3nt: TGCGCCAGCAGCCCCCCGGGGAAGGAAGGCTCCGAGCAGTACTTC; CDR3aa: CASSPPGKEGSEQYF
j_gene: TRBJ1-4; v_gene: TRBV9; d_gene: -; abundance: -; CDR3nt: TGTGCCAGCAGCCCTACCGGACAGAGTGCAACTAATGAAAAACTGTTTTTT; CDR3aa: CASSPTGQSATNEKLFF
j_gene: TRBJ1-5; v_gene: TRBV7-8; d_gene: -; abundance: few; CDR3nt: TGTGCCAGCAGCTTAGGTTTAAATCAGCCCCAGCATTTT; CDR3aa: CASSLGLNQPQHF
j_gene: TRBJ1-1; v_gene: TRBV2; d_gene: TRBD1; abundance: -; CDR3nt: TGTGCCACAAAGACAGGGGGAATTTTCGACGCTTTCTTT; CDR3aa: CATKTGGIFDAFF
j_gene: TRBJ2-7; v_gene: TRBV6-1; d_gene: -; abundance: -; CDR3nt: TGTGCCAGCAGAGGCCGGGGGATGAACTCCTACGAGCAGTACTTC; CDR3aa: CASRGRGMNSYEQYF
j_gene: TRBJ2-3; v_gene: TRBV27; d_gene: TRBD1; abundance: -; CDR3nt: TGTGCCAGCAGTACCCAACAGGGGTTCACAGATACGCAGTATTTT; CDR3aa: CASSTQQGFTDTQYF
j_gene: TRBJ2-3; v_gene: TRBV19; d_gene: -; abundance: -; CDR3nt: TGTGCCAGTACCCTCATCCCGGGAGATACGCAGTATTTT; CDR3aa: CASTLIPGDTQYF
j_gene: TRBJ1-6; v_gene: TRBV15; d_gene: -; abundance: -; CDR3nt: TGTGCCACCAGCAGAGATCGGGAACCCTCTAGCTCACCCCTCCACTTT; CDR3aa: CATSRDREPSSSPLHF
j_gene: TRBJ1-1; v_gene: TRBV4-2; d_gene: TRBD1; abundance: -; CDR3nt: TGTGCCAGCAGCCAAGATTCCAGGGGGTACAGGGAAGCTTTCTTT; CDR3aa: CASSQDSRGYREAFF
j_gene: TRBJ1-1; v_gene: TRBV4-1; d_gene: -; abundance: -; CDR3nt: TGCGCCAGCAGCCAAGTTCATACAGGGACGCCTGAAGCTTTCTTT; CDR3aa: CASSQVHTGTPEAFF
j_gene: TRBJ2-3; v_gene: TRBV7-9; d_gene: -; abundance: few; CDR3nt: TGTGCCAGCAGTCCCCCTAGGACAGCTGGAGATACGCAGTATTTT; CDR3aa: CASSPPRTAGDTQYF
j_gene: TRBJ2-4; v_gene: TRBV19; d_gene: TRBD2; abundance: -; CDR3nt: TGTGCCAGTAATCTTAGCGGGGGGTTCAAAAACATTCAGTACTTC; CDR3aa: CASNLSGGFKNIQYF
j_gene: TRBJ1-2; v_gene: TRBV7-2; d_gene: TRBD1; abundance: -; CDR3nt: TGTGCCAGCAGCTTAGCCCCGGGACAGGGGATGTATGGCTACACCTTC; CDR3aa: CASSLAPGQGMYGYTF
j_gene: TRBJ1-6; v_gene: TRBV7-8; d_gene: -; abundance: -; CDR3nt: TGTGCCAGCAGCTTGAGGGATTATAATTCACCCCTCCACTTT; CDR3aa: CASSLRDYNSPLHF
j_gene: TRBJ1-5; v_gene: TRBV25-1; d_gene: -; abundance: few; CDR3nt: TGTGCCAGCAGAAGCCAAGGACGGGGTCAGCCCCAGCATTTT; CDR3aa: CASRSQGRGQPQHF
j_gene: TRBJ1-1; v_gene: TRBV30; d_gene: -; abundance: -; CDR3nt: TGTGCCTGGTCCGGACTCTTAGGCACTGAAGCTTTCTTT; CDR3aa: CAWSGLLGTEAFF
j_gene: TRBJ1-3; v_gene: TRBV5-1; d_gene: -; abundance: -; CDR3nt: TGCGCCAGCAGCTTTAATTTGGAGGGCACCTCTGGAAACACCATATATTTT; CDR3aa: CASSFNLEGTSGNTIYF
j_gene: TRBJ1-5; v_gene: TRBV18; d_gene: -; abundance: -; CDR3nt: TGTGCCAGCTCACCTACGGGGAATGGCAATCAGCCCCAGCATTTT; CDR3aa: CASSPTGNGNQPQHF
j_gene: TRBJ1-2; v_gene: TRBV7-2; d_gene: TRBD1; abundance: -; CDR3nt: TGTGCCAGCAGCTTATTGGGACAGGGGGCCTTTGGCTACACCTTC; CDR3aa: CASSLLGQGAFGYTF
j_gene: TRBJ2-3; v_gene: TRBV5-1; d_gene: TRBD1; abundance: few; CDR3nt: TGCGCCAGCAGCTTGGGACAGGGGGCCGCAGATACGCAGTATTTT; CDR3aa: CASSLGQGAADTQYF
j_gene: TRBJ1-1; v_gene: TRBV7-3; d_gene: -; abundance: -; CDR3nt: TGTGCCAGCAGTCAACAGGGAAACACTGAAGCTTTCTTT; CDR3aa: CASSQQGNTEAFF
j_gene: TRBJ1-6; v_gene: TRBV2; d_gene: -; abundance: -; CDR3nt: TGTGCCAGCAGTGATGTTGGGGCCGATAATTCACCCCTCCACTTT; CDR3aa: CASSDVGADNSPLHF
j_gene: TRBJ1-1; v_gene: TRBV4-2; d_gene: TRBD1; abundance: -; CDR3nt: TGTGCCAGCAGCCAAGGTGTAACAGGGGACACTGAAGCTTTCTTT; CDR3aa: CASSQGVTGDTEAFF
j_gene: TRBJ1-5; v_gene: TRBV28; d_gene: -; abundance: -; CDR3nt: TGTGCCAGCAGTTGGGGGGAGGGTCTCAATCAGCCCCAGCATTTT; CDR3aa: CASSWGEGLNQPQHF
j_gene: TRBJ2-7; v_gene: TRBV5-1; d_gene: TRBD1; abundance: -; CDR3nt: TGCGCCAGCACCGGGACAGGGAACGAGCAGTACTTC; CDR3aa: CASTGTGNEQYF
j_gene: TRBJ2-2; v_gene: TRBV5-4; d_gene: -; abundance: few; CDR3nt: TGTGCCAGCAGCTTGCCGCTAGCAGGCGGGGAGCTGTTTTTT; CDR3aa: CASSLPLAGGELFF
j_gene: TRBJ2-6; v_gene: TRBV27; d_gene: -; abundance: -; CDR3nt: TGTGCCAGCAGTCCCGGCTCTGGGGCCAACGTCCTGACTTTC; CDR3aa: CASSPGSGANVLTF
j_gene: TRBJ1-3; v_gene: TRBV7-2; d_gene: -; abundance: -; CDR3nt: TGTGCCAGCAGCCCTGACAGCGACACCATATATTTT; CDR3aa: CASSPDSDTIYF
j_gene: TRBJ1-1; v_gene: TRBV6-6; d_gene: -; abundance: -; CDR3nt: TGTGCCGGGCGGCGGGGCGGACTGAACACTGAAGCTTTCTTT; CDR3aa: CAGRRGGLNTEAFF
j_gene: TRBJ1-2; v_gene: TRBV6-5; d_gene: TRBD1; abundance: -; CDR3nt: TGTGCCAGCAGAAATGACAGGGAAAGCTACACCTTC; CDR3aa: CASRNDRESYTF
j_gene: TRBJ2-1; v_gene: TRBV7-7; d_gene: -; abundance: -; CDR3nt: TGTGCCAGCAGCTCGGGACTCATCCTCGGCAATGAGCAGTTCTTC; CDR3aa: CASSSGLILGNEQFF